These 17 T cell receptor beta chains were all obtained from the same sample, sequenced in a study of Ad26.COV2.S vaccination and SARS-CoV-2 variants (dated by TCRdb to the early 2020s). Libraries were made using the immunoSEQ multiplex PCR assay. TCRdb obtained this table from immuneACCESS and retained in-frame rearrangements with V and J assigned. These tables miss some clones; where compared with another copy, unresolved V genes account for less than half of the shortfall, and the remainder is unexplained. The sample table records fewer than 300,000 clones; around 87% of these occur just once. The ten largest clones capture 3% to 4% of the sample. According to the study, the label for this sample's treatment or condition signals: around 19 received Ad26.COV2.S at low or high dose, single or two shots; several received placebo; per-sample allocation not given. For vaccine and placebo recipients, repertoires were sequenced using samples collected on day 63 after the first injection.

The material was peripheral blood, obtained in a trial of Ad26.COV2.S vaccine versus placebo. Receptors were obtained from a person aged 18-60 years who received the Ad26.COV2.S COVID-19 vaccine or a placebo.

As concerns this clone: The junction shows a germline mismatch at one end, possibly a read error. The gene calls are TRBV18 and TRBJ2-7, with 7 positions matching TRBD1. Germline V CDR1 and CDR2: KGHSH, LQKENI. The CDR3 is made up of 15 amino acids. Here the CDR3 DNA reads TGTGCCAGCTCCCCACAGGGACAGCTAGCCTACGAGCAGTACTTC. This encodes CASSPQGQLAYEQYF.

The chain is built from TRBV30 and TRBJ2-2; either TRBD1 or TRBD2 may supply D (6 bases each). V lost 0 bases and J lost 4, with 12 bases in between. From germline, CDR1 is GTSNPN and CDR2 SVGIG (reference sequence). The CDR3 contains 15 residues. CDR3: CAWSVLGGITGELFF. The CDR3 coding sequence is TGTGCCTGGAGTGTACTGGGGGGCATCACCGGGGAGCTGTTTTTT. The full variable domain, its missing parts supplied by reference TRBV30 and TRBJ2-2, is SQTIHQWPATLVQPVGSPLSLECTVEGTSNPNLYWYRQAAGRGLQLLFYSVGIGQISSEVPQNLSASRPQDRQFILSSKKLLLSDSGFYLCAWSVLGGITGELFFGEGSRLTVL.

The chain combines TRBV20-1 with TRBJ2-2; TRBD2 aligns across 12 bases. The germline V gene encodes CDR1 DFQATT and CDR2 SNEGSKA (reference sequence). This CDR3 has 17 residues. J lost 4 bases, V lost 3 bases, and 9 bases had no gene match. The CDR3 sequence is CSASLRTSGKGTGELFF. The DNA of the CDR3 is TGCAGTGCTAGTCTGCGGACTAGCGGGAAAGGCACCGGGGAGCTGTTTTTT.

The V gene is TRBV5-4, the J gene TRBJ1-1; D gene unclear. Germline lookup yields CDR1 SGHNT and CDR2 YYREEE (reference sequence). V was trimmed by 4 bases and J by 10 bases, leaving 17 bases between them. This CDR3 spans 13 amino acids. The CDR3 DNA sequence: TGTGCCAGCAGCGGCCCAGGCCGAGCGGGAGCTTTCTTT. This gives the protein CASSGPGRAGAFF.

The chain joins TRBV7-2 to TRBJ1-4; D uncertain. Germline CDR1 SGHTA, CDR2 FQGNSA. This CDR3 is built from 15 residues. Between the trimmed V and J ends, which lost 1 base and 0 bases, there was a span of 6 bases. CDR3 DNA: TGTGCCAGCAGCTTAGTAGGACCAACTAATGAAAAACTGTTTTTT. Protein: CASSLVGPTNEKLFF.

The sample holds many counts of this clone. The chain links TRBV5-1 to TRBJ1-3; D may be TRBD1 (5 bases). This CDR3 contains 15 residues. V gave up 5 bases and J gave up 0 bases, with 12 bases separating them. From germline, CDR1 is SGHRS and CDR2 YFSETQ. The CDR3 sequence is CASSMGLSSGNTIYF. Written as DNA, the CDR3 is TGCGCCAGCAGTATGGGACTCAGCTCTGGAAACACCATATATTTT.

The rearrangement joins TRBV3-1 (or the pseudogene TRBV3-2) to TRBJ1-3; possible D gene TRBD1, 6 bases. The germline V gene encodes CDR1 LGHDT and CDR2 YNNKEL (reference sequence). The CDR3 is 14 residues long. Trimming took off 1 base at V and 7 bases at J, with 11 bases between the two ends. CDR3 sequence (DNA): TGTGCCAGCAGCCAAGGAGGGGGGCAGAACACCATATATTTT. This sequence encodes CASSQGGGQNTIYF.

The chain links TRBV7-9 to TRBJ2-1, with D possibly matching TRBD2 (5 bases). From germline, CDR1 is SEHNR and CDR2 FQNEAQ (reference sequence). V shed 3 bases and J shed 8 bases, with 11 bases lying between them. This CDR3 has 13 residues. The CDR3 sequence: CASSLRGIDEQFF. As DNA, the CDR3 is TGTGCCAGCAGCTTGAGAGGGATCGATGAGCAGTTCTTC. Full variable domain (outside the CDR3, taken from reference TRBV7-9 and TRBJ2-1): DTGVSQNPRHKITKRGQNVTFRCDPISEHNRLYWYRQTLGQGPEFLTYFQNEAQLEKSRLLSDRFSAERPKGSFSTLEIQRTEQGDSAMYLCASSLRGIDEQFFGPGTRLTVL.

The chain combines TRBV6-6 with TRBJ2-1; TRBD2 matches 11 bases. V lost 7 bases to trimming and J lost 2 bases; unmatched junction nucleotides: 7. Germline CDR1 is MNHNY and CDR2 is SVGAGI (reference sequence). There are 16 residues in the CDR3. The CDR3 is CASNPGTSGPYNEQFF. In nucleotides, the CDR3 is TGTGCCAGCAATCCCGGGACTAGCGGTCCCTACAATGAGCAGTTCTTC.

The genes are TRBV24-1 and TRBJ2-3; the match to TRBD1 covers 7 bases. The CDR3 runs to 16 residues. J gave up 6 bases and V 2 bases, and 10 bases lay outside the gene matches. The germline V gene encodes CDR1 KGHDR and CDR2 SFDVKD. The CDR3 bases are TGTGCCACCAGTGATTCCTCGACAGGGCCCTACGATACGCAGTATTTT. It is translated as CATSDSSTGPYDTQYF.

V is TRBV30 and J is TRBJ2-5, with D perhaps TRBD1 (6 bases). Trimming shortened V by 3 bases and J by 3 bases, and 11 bases separated the two germline ends. Germline V gives CDR1 GTSNPN, CDR2 SVGIG (reference sequence). This CDR3 has 13 amino acids. The CDR3 sequence is CAWSPGAEETQYF. For the CDR3, the DNA is TGTGCCTGGAGCCCAGGGGCTGAAGAGACCCAGTACTTC.

The chain carries TRBV7-2 and TRBJ2-7; the D gene is possibly TRBD1 (6 bases). Germline CDR1 and CDR2: SGHTA and FQGNSA. With 2 bases removed from V and 7 bases from J, the gap between germline ends came to 15 bases. The CDR3 length is 14 residues. DNA of the CDR3: TGTGCCAGCAGCTTACACAACAGGGCGACGGAGCAGTACTTC. It is translated as CASSLHNRATEQYF.

The chain combines TRBV7-6 with TRBJ2-1, with 7 bases matching TRBD2. The germline V gene encodes CDR1 SGHVS and CDR2 FNYEAQ. CDR3 size: 15 residues. V lost 5 bases to trimming and J lost 4 bases; unmatched junction nucleotides: 8. The CDR3 loop reads CASSPGVAGYNEQFF. The CDR3 DNA is TGTGCCAGCAGCCCCGGGGTAGCGGGTTACAATGAGCAGTTCTTC.

This clone was seen only a few times. J is TRBJ2-3 and V is TRBV6-2 or TRBV6-3, with 10 bases matching TRBD1. Germline V gene data show CDR1 as MNHEY and CDR2 as SVGEGT. The CDR3 is made up of 16 amino acids. Unmatched junction bases numbered 8, after V lost 5 bases and J lost 3 bases. The CDR3 DNA sequence: TGTGCCAGCAGTCGCCCACCGGGACAGGGGACAGATACGCAGTATTTT. It translates to CASSRPPGQGTDTQYF.

The chain joins TRBV10-2 to TRBJ2-1, with TRBD2 identical over 8 bases. Trimming removed 8 bases from V and 7 bases from J; junction bases left unmatched: 7. The CDR3 is 13 amino acids. The germline gives CDR1 WSHSY, CDR2 SAAADI. In nucleotides, the CDR3 is TGCGCCAGCGCCAGCGGGAGCGGGAATGAGCAGTTCTTC. Amino acid sequence: CASASGSGNEQFF.

On this clone itself: Other DNA sequences in this specimen translate into the identical CDR3. The gene calls are TRBV10-3 and TRBJ2-3; no firm D call. The CDR3 has 12 amino acids. Per the germline V gene, CDR1 is ENHRY and CDR2 is SYGVKD. V gave up 8 bases and J gave up 0 bases, with 6 bases separating them. The CDR3 protein is CAIQGSTDTQYF. CDR3 nucleotide sequence: TGTGCCATCCAAGGAAGCACAGATACGCAGTATTTT.

The rearrangement links TRBV12-3 or TRBV12-4 to TRBJ2-3; TRBD2 might be the D (6 bases). The CDR3 has 13 amino acids. V was cut by 8 bases and J by 6 bases, with 15 bases left in between. CDR3 coding DNA: TGTGCCAGCGGGGACGGGAGATCCGATACGCAGTATTTT. Its protein product is CASGDGRSDTQYF.